Each of the 18 T cell receptor beta chains below was sequenced from the same sample in a study of CD8 T cells in ankylosing spondylitis. TCRdb passed the 5' RACE reads through MiXCR, listing each CDR3 protein once. The sample lists under 450,000 distinct CDR3 sequences; approximately 22% were seen once. Sequenced material: blood, either unsorted or a sorted T cell fraction (not recorded which). All receptors derive from a male donor with ankylosing spondylitis or in good health (not recorded which).

The gene calls are TRBV12-3 or TRBV12-4 and TRBJ1-1; D ambiguous. The CDR3 runs to 13 residues. V was trimmed by 6 bases and J by 0 bases, leaving 8 bases between them. CDR3 amino acids: CASRASLNTEAFF. CDR3 sequence (DNA): TGTGCCAGCAGGGCCAGCTTGAACACTGAAGCTTTCTTT.

The rearrangement uses TRBV10-3 and TRBJ2-4; either TRBD1 or TRBD2 may fit D (5 bases each). The CDR3 totals 13 residues. V lost 3 bases and J 4 bases, leaving 7 bases between the germline ends. Per the germline V gene, CDR1 is ENHRY and CDR2 is SYGVKD. CDR3 coding DNA: TGTGCCATCAGTGATGGGGGAAAAAACATTCAGTACTTC. This codes for CAISDGGKNIQYF.

At least ten counts were recorded for this clonotype. At one boundary the junction diverges from the germline segment, which might be a read error. The chain uses TRBV5-1 and TRBJ2-7; D ambiguous. The CDR3 length is 12 residues. Germline CDR1 SGHRS, CDR2 YFSETQ. The CDR3 sequence is CASSLDAYEQYF. CDR3 DNA: TGTGCCAGCAGCTTGGATGCCTACGAGCAGTACTTC.

The V gene is TRBV7-2, the J gene TRBJ2-3; a possible D gene is TRBD2 (6 bases). V was pared by 5 bases and J by 5 bases, with 17 bases between. The CDR3 loop spans 15 amino acids. Germline-derived CDR1 and CDR2 are SGHTA and FQGNSA. CDR3 amino acids: CASSLDTSLKDTQYF. The CDR3 region has the DNA TGTGCCAGCAGCCTCGACACTAGCCTGAAAGATACGCAGTATTTT.

This clonotype was picked up many times. The V and J genes are TRBV24-1 and TRBJ2-1; 12 bases line up with TRBD2. The CDR3 runs 17 residues. Losses at the gene ends were 0 bases for V and 9 bases for J; bases not matched to a gene: 8. Germline loops: CDR1 KGHDR, CDR2 SFDVKD. The CDR3 reads CATSDLSGLAGGGEQFF. Here the CDR3 DNA reads TGTGCCACCAGTGATTTGTCTGGGCTAGCGGGGGGGGGTGAGCAGTTCTTC.

This clonotype occurred a few times. The chain employs TRBV27 and TRBJ1-6, with D perhaps TRBD1 (5 bases). Trimming stripped 4 bases from V and 7 bases from J, with 8 bases between. The CDR3 is 13 amino acids. Germline CDR1 is MNHEY and CDR2 is SMNVEV (reference sequence). CDR3 residues: CASSSWGNSPLHF. The CDR3 DNA is TGTGCCAGCAGTTCCTGGGGGAATTCACCCCTCCACTTT.

A few counts support this clonotype. The V and J genes are TRBV12-3 or TRBV12-4 and TRBJ2-1; D is possibly TRBD2 (7 bases). This CDR3 region has 15 residues. Trimming removed 5 bases from V and 10 bases from J, with 21 bases in between. The CDR3 region is CASSPSGGPSGEQFF. The DNA of the CDR3 is TGTGCCAGCAGTCCATCCGGGGGGCCCTCCGGGGAGCAGTTCTTC.

The table lists this clonotype with a few counts. The V call is TRBV20-1, the J call TRBJ2-7; 9 bases map to TRBD1. This CDR3 is built from 16 residues. The germline gives CDR1 DFQATT, CDR2 SNEGSKA (reference sequence). V was clipped by 1 base and J by 2 bases; unmatched bases: 9. The CDR3, as DNA: TGCAGTGCTAGAGCCTTTAGGGACAGGGTCCCCTACGAGCAGTACTTC. Translation: CSARAFRDRVPYEQYF.

The table lists this clonotype with a few counts. This chain links TRBV7-9 with TRBJ2-1, with D unclear. The CDR3 runs to 15 residues. Germline values: CDR1 SEHNR, CDR2 FQNEAQ (reference sequence). V was trimmed by 5 bases and J by 5 bases, leaving 16 bases between them. CDR3 sequence: CASSLSRHTHNEQFF. The CDR3 DNA follows: TGTGCCAGCAGCCTTAGTAGACATACCCACAATGAGCAGTTCTTC.

Remarks on this clonotype: At one boundary the junction diverges from the germline segment, which might be a read error. V is TRBV12-3 or TRBV12-4 and J is TRBJ2-5, with TRBD1 matching over 8 bases. This CDR3 comprises 18 residues. In DNA, the CDR3 is TGTACCAGCAGTTTAGACAGGGGCCCAAGGGGGCGACAAGAGACCCAGTACTTC. It yields the protein CTSSLDRGPRGRQETQYF.

The table lists this clonotype with a few counts. The V gene is TRBV12-3 or TRBV12-4, the J gene TRBJ2-1; 8 bases are a match to TRBD2. Trimming cost V 3 bases and J 7 bases; bases outside gene matches: 8. There are 15 residues in the CDR3. CDR3 loop: CASSFGRGGRNEQFF. The CDR3 DNA reads TGTGCCAGCAGTTTCGGACGGGGGGGCCGGAATGAGCAGTTCTTC.

V usage is TRBV30 and J usage is TRBJ2-7; 7 bases match TRBD1. With 4 bases clipped from V and 3 bases from J, the junction kept 6 bases outside the gene matches. Per the germline V gene, CDR1 is GTSNPN and CDR2 is SVGIG (reference sequence). This CDR3 has 13 residues. CDR3 nucleotide sequence: TGTGCCTGGACCTGGGACAGTAACTACGAGCAGTACTTC. Translation gives CAWTWDSNYEQYF.

This clonotype appeared a few times. The CDR3, as DNA: TGTGCCAGCAGTGAATATGGGGGGAAGGACGAGCAGTACTTC. Translation gives CASSEYGGKDEQYF. The chain carries TRBV25-1 and TRBJ2-7; D perhaps matches TRBD2 (6 bases). The V and J ends lost 0 bases and 5 bases respectively, with 11 bases between them. This CDR3 spans 14 amino acids. Germline V gives CDR1 MGHDK, CDR2 SYGVNS.

For the CDR3, the DNA is TGTGCCAGTAGTATAGGGACCAACACCTACGAGCAGTACTTC. It translates to CASSIGTNTYEQYF. The chain links TRBV19 to TRBJ2-7; the D is unclear. CDR1 and CDR2 (germline): LNHDA, SQIVND (reference sequence). Trimming left V 1 base short and J 2 bases short, with 9 bases between. This CDR3 contains 14 residues.

This chain joins TRBV29-1 and TRBJ2-5; TRBD1 agrees at 8 bases. The CDR3 has 14 residues. From germline, CDR1 is SQVTM and CDR2 ANQGSEA. J was trimmed by 2 bases and V by 4 bases; bases with no gene match: 6. The CDR3 DNA sequence: TGCAGCGTTGCGGGACAGGCGATGCAAGAGACCCAGTACTTC. As protein: CSVAGQAMQETQYF.

This clonotype was seen a few times. The genes are TRBV21-1 and TRBJ2-5; the table's TRBD1 call for D was not verified on the DNA. TRBV21-1 is given as a pseudogene. The CDR3 covers 15 residues. In nucleotides, the CDR3 is TGTGCCAGCAGCAAGGGACAGGGACGGCAAGAGACCCAGTACTTC. This codes for CASSKGQGRQETQYF.

In its sample, this clonotype was seen a few times. The genes are TRBV10-3 and TRBJ2-3; weak D call: TRBD1 (6 bases). Deletions cut 2 bases from V and 8 bases from J, with 23 bases between. Germline V lookup: CDR1 ENHRY, CDR2 SYGVKD. The CDR3 loop spans 17 amino acids. The DNA for the CDR3 is TGTGCCATCAGTGAGCCAGAAGAGGGGGAGAGGGACGGTACGCAGTATTTT. Protein sequence: CAISEPEEGERDGTQYF.

The J gene is TRBJ2-7, the V gene TRBV6-5; no reliable D call. Trimming cost V 0 bases and J 2 bases, with 11 bases left between them. Germline CDR1 is MNHEY and CDR2 is SVGAGI. The CDR3 sequence is 15 residues long. The CDR3 here is CASSYSRWGAYEQYF. CDR3 DNA: TGTGCCAGCAGTTACTCGAGATGGGGTGCCTACGAGCAGTACTTC.